The clone carrying this TCR beta chain was detected once. Its antigen is undetermined. This record belongs to a study of cytomegalovirus exposure and HLA in healthy donors. General observations from the study: The authors later linked a missense DCLRE1C variant to TCR beta V- and J-gene trimming. Confirmation in vitro established that three CMV-associated chains were specific for CMV antigens. Across donors, sequencing depth was assumed by presence/absence analyses to be roughly uniform. The records held CMV serostatus as the only immune exposure information.

The V gene's germline CDR1 is SGHRS and CDR2 YFSETQ. The CDR3 length is 14 residues. The PCR contained 60 Vbeta and 13 Jbeta primers. Produced via immunoSEQ multiplex PCR; TCRdb's table is partial and in-frame only. Of some 130,000 clones listed, over 60% are singletons. The gene calls are TRBV5-1 and TRBJ2-5; 8 nucleotides agree with TRBD1. Near its end, the DNA agrees better with TRBJ2-7, so the J call may be wrong. This clonotype was sampled from a human donor in good health. Sequenced: PBMCs. CDR3 bases: TGCGCCAGCCGCCGTCCAGGGGGCGCCTACGAGCAGTACTTC. It translates to CASRRPGGAYEQYF.